These 22 T cell receptor beta chains originate from one sample sequenced in a study of CD8+CD57+ T cells in acquired aplastic anemia. Using genomic DNA as the template, TCR beta VDJ and CDR3 profiling was carried out. TCRdb ran MiXCR on the reads and lists one entry per CDR3 protein. The sample contains 190,000 or so distinct CDR3 sequences, around 48% of which appear only once. The patients chosen for sequencing had shown expansion of CD8+CD57+ cells (detected by flow cytometry). Sequencing was carried out using sorted CD4+, CD8+, or CD8+CD57+ T cells (not recorded which) from PBMCs. All receptors come from a human donor with aplastic anemia.

In its sample, this clonotype was seen many times. The chain carries TRBV29-1 and TRBJ1-3; no definite D call. This CDR3 region has 14 residues. The V end lost 3 bases, the J end lost 0 bases, and 9 bases lay between the germline ends. Per the germline V gene, CDR1 is SQVTM and CDR2 is ANQGSEA. The CDR3 sequence is CSVDGILSGNTIYF. The DNA for the CDR3 is TGCAGCGTTGATGGGATCCTCTCTGGAAACACCATATATTTT. The full variable domain, its missing parts supplied by reference TRBV29-1 and TRBJ1-3, is SAVISQKPSRDICQRGTSLTIQCQVDSQVTMMFWYRQQPGQSLTLIATANQGSEATYESGFVIDKFPISRPNLTFSTLTVSNMSPEDSSIYLCSVDGILSGNTIYFGEGSWLTVV.

Note on this clonotype: A read error is possible here, since a much larger clone lies one base away. This chain uses TRBV5-4 with TRBJ2-5; possibly TRBD2 for D (6 bases). Germline values: CDR1 SGHNT, CDR2 YYREEE (reference sequence). V was clipped by 4 bases and J by 5 bases, with 21 bases between them. This CDR3 is built from 16 residues. CDR3 coding DNA: TGTGCCAGCAGCGAGGCGGCCCCGGGAGTAGCGGAGACCCAGTACTTC. Translated, it gives CASSEAAPGVAETQYF. Variable domain in full (rest from reference TRBV5-4 and TRBJ2-5): ETGVTQSPTHLIKTRGQQVTLRCSSQSGHNTVSWYQQALGQGPQFIFQYYREEENGRGNFPPRFSGLQFPNYSSELNVNALELDDSALYLCASSEAAPGVAETQYFGPGTRLLVL.

There are many counts of this clonotype. The chain has TRBV5-5 and TRBJ1-5, with D uncertain. Between the trimmed V and J ends, which lost 7 bases and 5 bases, there was a span of 22 bases. The V gene's germline CDR1 is SGHKS and CDR2 YYEKEE (reference sequence). The CDR3 consists of 16 residues. This CDR3 is CASAPRAMKVDQPQHF. In nucleotides, the CDR3 is TGTGCCAGCGCTCCTCGGGCGATGAAGGTCGATCAGCCCCAGCATTTT.

The chain has TRBV24-1 and TRBJ2-2; 8 nucleotides match TRBD1. Per germline, CDR1 KGHDR and CDR2 SFDVKD. The V and J ends lost 9 bases and 1 base, in that order; junction bases with no gene match: 0. CDR3 size: 13 residues. CDR3 in amino acids: CATGQGNTGELFF. The CDR3 bases are TGTGCCACCGGACAGGGGAACACCGGGGAGCTGTTTTTT.

In this sample, this clonotype turned up many times. V and J are TRBV18 and TRBJ2-5, with TRBD1 as a possible D gene (6 bases). Germline V gene lookup returns CDR1 KGHSH and CDR2 LQKENI. The CDR3 is 13 amino acids. Trimming removed 4 bases from V and 4 bases from J, with 10 bases in between. CDR3 sequence reads: CASSQGVSETQYF. CDR3 DNA sequence: TGTGCCAGCTCACAGGGGGTTTCAGAGACCCAGTACTTC.

This clonotype has only a few counts. The V and J genes are TRBV7-2 and TRBJ1-5, with a tentative D call TRBD1 (5 bases). Germline CDR1 SGHTA, CDR2 FQGNSA. This CDR3 is built from 14 residues. Between the trimmed V and J ends, which lost 3 bases and 7 bases, there was a span of 13 bases. In DNA form, the CDR3 reads TGTGCCAGCAGCTTGGGAGGGACCCACCAGCCCCAGCATTTT. Residues: CASSLGGTHQPQHF.

The rearrangement joins TRBV19 to TRBJ2-7, with 7 bases aligning to TRBD1. The V segment lost 6 bases and the J segment 2 bases; nucleotides outside the gene matches: 7. Germline V CDR1 and CDR2: LNHDA, SQIVND (reference sequence). This CDR3 spans 14 amino acids. The CDR3, as DNA: TGTGCCAGTAGAGCAAGGGACAGCCCCTACGAGCAGTACTTC. It yields the protein CASRARDSPYEQYF.

Many counts were recorded for this clonotype. J is TRBJ2-2 and V is TRBV7-2, with 12 bases matching TRBD2. Per the germline V gene, CDR1 is SGHTA and CDR2 is FQGNSA. Unmatched junction bases numbered 5, after V lost 0 bases and J lost 0 bases. The CDR3 consists of 19 residues. CDR3 nucleotide sequence: TGTGCCAGCAGCTTAGCTCTCCTAGCGGGAGGGACGAACACCGGGGAGCTGTTTTTT. This gives the protein CASSLALLAGGTNTGELFF.

Many counts were recorded for this clonotype. The chain couples TRBV7-3 to TRBJ2-1; TRBD1 matches 8 bases. Germline trimming cut 3 bases from V and 14 bases from J; bases unmatched to any gene: 9. The CDR3 is 13 amino acids. The germline gives CDR1 SGHTA, CDR2 FQGTGA. The CDR3 loop reads CASSFTQGANKFF. The CDR3 DNA reads TGTGCCAGCAGCTTCACGCAGGGGGCAAATAAGTTCTTC.

A note on this clonotype: This may come from a read error, since a much larger clone is one base off. V is TRBV6-5 and J is TRBJ1-1; TRBD1 is a possible D gene (5 bases). Germline CDR1 and CDR2: MNHEY and SVGAGI. The CDR3 loop spans 16 amino acids. For the CDR3, the DNA is TGTGCCAGCAGTTACATGACAGTCAAGGGGAACATTGAAGCTTTCTTT. It translates to CASSYMTVKGNIEAFF.

The J gene is TRBJ1-1, the V gene TRBV19; TRBD1 is a possible D gene (6 bases). The V end lost 5 bases, the J end lost 6 bases, and 16 bases lay between the germline ends. Germline assignment: CDR1 LNHDA and CDR2 SQIVND (reference sequence). This CDR3 contains 14 residues. This CDR3 reads CASSLRTERPEAFF. The CDR3 nucleotides read TGTGCCAGTAGTCTACGGACAGAACGGCCTGAAGCTTTCTTT.

The CDR3 DNA sequence: TGCAGTGCTGTGAACAGGGGAAATAATTCACCCCTCCACTTT. Translating gives CSAVNRGNNSPLHF. This sequence joins TRBV20-1 and TRBJ1-6; the match to TRBD1 covers 7 bases. Germline V gene lookup returns CDR1 DFQATT and CDR2 SNEGSKA (reference sequence). The CDR3 sequence is 14 residues long. V gave up 5 bases and J gave up 5 bases; unmatched junction bases: 6.

This clonotype was found a few times. The rearrangement uses TRBV7-2 and TRBJ2-7, with D possibly TRBD1 on 5 matching bases. The CDR3 has 13 amino acids. Trimming cost V 2 bases and J 3 bases, with 8 bases left between them. Germline V gene lookup returns CDR1 SGHTA and CDR2 FQGNSA. The DNA for the CDR3 is TGTGCCAGCAGCTTACCAGGGTTCTACGAGCAGTACTTC. This sequence encodes CASSLPGFYEQYF.

This clonotype showed up many times. The genes are TRBV5-1 and TRBJ1-1; 8 bases match TRBD1. This CDR3 is built from 15 residues. The trim removed 4 bases at V and 2 bases at J, leaving 7 bases unmatched. Germline V lookup: CDR1 SGHRS, CDR2 YFSETQ. CDR3 DNA: TGCGCCAGCAGCCTGAGGACAGGGCGAAACACTGAAGCTTTCTTT. Residues: CASSLRTGRNTEAFF.

Many counts were recorded for this clonotype. The rearrangement links TRBV2 to TRBJ1-5; no clear D gene. V was trimmed by 6 bases and J by 4 bases, leaving 13 bases between them. This CDR3 region has 14 residues. Germline V gene data show CDR1 as SNHLY and CDR2 as FYNNEI. The CDR3 DNA is TGTGCCAGCAGCATCGTAGGAACGAATCAGCCCCAGCATTTT. This codes for CASSIVGTNQPQHF.

The V and J genes are TRBV27 and TRBJ2-7; D is possibly TRBD1 or TRBD2 (5 bases each). Trimming pared 2 bases from V and 0 bases from J, leaving 17 bases between. The CDR3 loop spans 17 amino acids. Per the germline V gene, CDR1 is MNHEY and CDR2 is SMNVEV (reference sequence). The CDR3 is CASSLSRDQLNSYEQYF. The CDR3, as DNA: TGTGCCAGCAGTTTAAGTAGGGACCAACTTAACTCCTACGAGCAGTACTTC.

The chain employs TRBV7-2 and TRBJ2-7; D ambiguous. This CDR3 has 10 residues. Germline assignment: CDR1 SGHTA and CDR2 FQGNSA. Between the trimmed V and J ends, which lost 0 bases and 6 bases, there was a span of 0 bases. CDR3 region: CASSLAEQYF. The CDR3 bases are TGTGCCAGCAGCTTAGCCGAGCAGTACTTC.

The V call is TRBV7-8, the J call TRBJ1-1; the match to TRBD1 covers 8 bases. The CDR3 loop spans 12 amino acids. The V gene's germline CDR1 is SGHVS and CDR2 FQNEAQ. The ends lost 8 bases at V and 6 bases at J; junction bases unmatched: 5. The CDR3 coding sequence is TGTGCCAGCTCGCGACAGGGGTCTGAAGCTTTCTTT. It translates to CASSRQGSEAFF.

The rearrangement links TRBV5-6 to TRBJ2-7; 9 nucleotides match TRBD2. The CDR3 is 15 residues long. Germline V gene lookup returns CDR1 SGHDT and CDR2 YYEEEE. V was clipped by 3 bases and J by 4 bases; unmatched bases: 8. The DNA for the CDR3 is TGTGCCAGCAGCTCACTGGTAGCGGGGGAATACGAGCAGTACTTC. Its translation: CASSSLVAGEYEQYF.

Remarks on this clonotype: A read error may explain this, as a much larger clone is one base away. The chain has TRBV2 and TRBJ1-5, with D possibly matching TRBD1 (5 bases). Germline loops: CDR1 SNHLY, CDR2 FYNNEI. This CDR3 contains 15 residues. Trimming shortened V by 5 bases and J by 3 bases, and 14 bases separated the two germline ends. CDR3 in amino acids: CASSPRGPINQPQHF. For the CDR3, the DNA is TGTGCCAGCAGTCCGCGGGGACCAATCAATCAGCCCCAGCATTTT.

As concerns this clonotype: The junction and the germline gene differ at one end; a read error may be behind it. The chain joins TRBV24-1 to TRBJ2-1; 9 bases are shared with TRBD2. The CDR3 is made up of 16 amino acids. Germline V CDR1 and CDR2: KGHDR, SFDVKD. CDR3 sequence: CAASDLGLAGRNEQFF. CDR3 in DNA: TGTGCCGCCAGTGATTTGGGGCTAGCGGGGCGGAATGAGCAGTTCTTC.

The V and J genes are TRBV27 and TRBJ1-3; 7 bases are a match to TRBD1. The germline CDR1 and CDR2 sequences are MNHEY and SMNVEV (reference sequence). V shed 6 bases and J 2 bases; nucleotides not matched to a gene: 7. This CDR3 comprises 15 residues. The chain's CDR3 is CASSLRGLAGNTIYF. The CDR3 region has the DNA TGTGCCAGCAGCTTAAGGGGGCTGGCTGGAAACACCATATATTTT.